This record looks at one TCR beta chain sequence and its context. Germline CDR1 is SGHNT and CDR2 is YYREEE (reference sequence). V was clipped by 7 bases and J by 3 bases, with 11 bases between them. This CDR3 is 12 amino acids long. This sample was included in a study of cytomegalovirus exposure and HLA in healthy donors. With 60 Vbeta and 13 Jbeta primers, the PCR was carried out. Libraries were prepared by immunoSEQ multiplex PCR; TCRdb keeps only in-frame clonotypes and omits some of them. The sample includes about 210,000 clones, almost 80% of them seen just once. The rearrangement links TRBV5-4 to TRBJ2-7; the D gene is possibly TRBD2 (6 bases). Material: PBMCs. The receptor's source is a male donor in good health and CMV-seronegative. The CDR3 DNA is TGTGCCAGCTCCGGGAGAGGCTACGAGCAGTACTTC. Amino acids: CASSGRGYEQYF.